This T cell receptor beta chain was observed in a study of blood T cells in healthy people across ages. A second about 6 to 12 cycle PCR used barcoded and J-beta primers. Each cDNA molecule was tagged by a template-switch adaptor that had 12 random nucleotides. TCRdb re-called the 5' RACE reads with MiXCR, one entry per CDR3 protein. The sample records hundreds of thousands of distinct CDR3 sequences, about 20% being singletons. V lost 4 bases and J lost 0; bases outside the gene matches: 4. This CDR3 region has 16 residues. The germline V gene encodes CDR1 SGHKS and CDR2 YYEKEE (reference sequence). This clonotype was seen only a few times.

The sequencing sample was made of blood. J is TRBJ2-1 and V is TRBV5-5; 10 nucleotides line up with TRBD1. This clonotype was sampled from a man aged 65-85 years in good health. CDR3 protein: CASSGGTGASYNEQFF. CDR3 DNA: TGTGCCAGCAGCGGGGGGACAGGGGCCTCCTACAATGAGCAGTTCTTC.